Listed below are T cell receptor beta chains from one sample, sequenced in a study of cytomegalovirus exposure and HLA in healthy donors. The method was immunoSEQ multiplex PCR; TCRdb's version includes in-frame clones alone and lacks a portion of them. The sample data list roughly 42,000 clones. The sample comprised PBMCs. These receptors came from a man aged 25-40 years in good health and CMV-seronegative. The CDR3 runs from the conserved cysteine through the conserved F or W. The D gene is left open where the match is weak.

CDR3nt,CDR3aa,v_gene,j_gene,d_gene
TGTGCCAGCAGCCTTAGGACAGGGAGCTCCTACAATGAGCAGTTCTTC,CASSLRTGSSYNEQFF,TRBV4-2,TRBJ2-1,TRBD1
TGCGCCAGCAGACGGGACGGGGGGCCCACTGAAGCTTTCTTT,CASRRDGGPTEAFF,TRBV5-1,TRBJ1-1,NA
TGCGCCAGCAGCCCGGGAGGGAGCTCGGCCCTTGCCTACGAGCAGTACTTC,CASSPGGSSALAYEQYF,TRBV5-1,TRBJ2-7,TRBD2
TGTGCCAGCAGTGAATACGGGACAGGCGGGAGTTCACCCCTCCACTTT,CASSEYGTGGSSPLHF,TRBV6-1,TRBJ1-6,TRBD1
TGTGCCAGCAGCTTAGCTAGAACCACTGAAGCTTTCTTT,CASSLARTTEAFF,TRBV7-2,TRBJ1-1,NA
TGTGCCAGCAGCCAAGATCGTGAGGGGGCGGGCGCTGAAGCTTTCTTT,CASSQDREGAGAEAFF,TRBV4-2,TRBJ1-1,TRBD1
TGCGCCAGCAGCCAAGAAGTTACGGGGAGGTACGAGCAGTACTTC,CASSQEVTGRYEQYF,TRBV4-1,TRBJ2-7,NA
TGTGCCGCTCGGAGGGAGTCGGGGGGGCTGAACACTGAAGCTTTCTTT,CAARRESGGLNTEAFF,TRBV19,TRBJ1-1,NA
TGTGCCCGTATGGGAGGGCGCGACAGTAGTGGAAACACCATATATTTT,CARMGGRDSSGNTIYF,TRBV30,TRBJ1-3,NA
TGTGCCAGCACTTCCTTGGGACAGTTCAATCAGCCCCAGCATTTT,CASTSLGQFNQPQHF,TRBV6-1,TRBJ1-5,TRBD1
TGTGCCAGCAGCGTGGACAGGGAGGGAGAGACCCAGTACTTC,CASSVDREGETQYF,TRBV5-6,TRBJ2-5,NA
TGTGCCAGTAGTATATCTAGCGGGAGCGAGCAGTACTTC,CASSISSGSEQYF,TRBV19,TRBJ2-7,TRBD2
TGCGCCAGCAGCTTGGGCGGACAGGGAAACTACGAGCAGTACTTC,CASSLGGQGNYEQYF,TRBV5-1,TRBJ2-7,TRBD1
TGTGCCAGTACCATAACTAGCGGGAGGACGCAGTATTTT,CASTITSGRTQYF,TRBV19,TRBJ2-3,TRBD2
TGTGCCAGCAGCCAAACTAGCGGCCGTTCCTACGAGCAGTACTTC,CASSQTSGRSYEQYF,TRBV4-2,TRBJ2-7,TRBD2
TGTGCCAGCAGTGTCCGGGACAGGGACTATGGCTACACCTTC,CASSVRDRDYGYTF,TRBV6-1,TRBJ1-2,TRBD1
TGTGCCAGTAGGGACAGCGGACTCGCCTACGAGCAGTACTTC,CASRDSGLAYEQYF,TRBV19,TRBJ2-7,NA
TGCGCCAGCAGCTTGGCACAGGGCCCCTACGAGCAGTACTTC,CASSLAQGPYEQYF,TRBV5-1,TRBJ2-7,NA
TGCAGCGTTGAAGTCAAAGGGCGGGCCTTTGAATGGACCCAGTACTTC,CSVEVKGRAFEWTQYF,TRBV29-1,TRBJ2-5,NA
TGTGCCAGCAGCGTAACAGGGGCGAACTATGGCTACACCTTC,CASSVTGANYGYTF,TRBV9,TRBJ1-2,TRBD1
TGCAGCGTTGAAGATCCCCGGGCCCAGCGGGGCACAGATACGCAGTATTTT,CSVEDPRAQRGTDTQYF,TRBV29-1,TRBJ2-3,NA
TGTGCCAGCTCACCACGGGACAGGGTAAAAACTGAAGCTTTCTTT,CASSPRDRVKTEAFF,TRBV18,TRBJ1-1,TRBD1
TGTGCCAGCAGTGACTCGATCAGGGTGGATACAACCTATGGCTACACCTTC,CASSDSIRVDTTYGYTF,TRBV6-4,TRBJ1-2,NA
TGCAGCGTTGAGCGGGTCGGTTGGAATGAGCAGTTCTTC,CSVERVGWNEQFF,TRBV29-1,TRBJ2-1,NA
TGTGCCAGCAGTTACGGATTCCTAGCGGGTGATACGCAGTATTTT,CASSYGFLAGDTQYF,TRBV6-5,TRBJ2-3,TRBD2
TGTGCCAGCAGTTACCCGGGAGGGTACAATGAGCAGTTCTTC,CASSYPGGYNEQFF,TRBV6-5,TRBJ2-1,TRBD2
TGTGCCAGCTCCGGACAGGGGTTATTGGACGAGCAGTACTTC,CASSGQGLLDEQYF,TRBV18,TRBJ2-7,TRBD1
TGTGCCACCAGCAGAGATTGGGGGAGGACAGGGAACAAGGAAAAACTGTTTTTT,CATSRDWGRTGNKEKLFF,TRBV15,TRBJ1-4,TRBD1
TGTGCCAGCAGCTTAGCGAGCCAAGGCGGCGAGCAGTACTTC,CASSLASQGGEQYF,TRBV7-2,TRBJ2-7,NA
TGCGCCAGCAGACTAGCGGGAGAGCGAGGCGCCTACGAGCAGTACTTC,CASRLAGERGAYEQYF,TRBV10-1,TRBJ2-7,TRBD2
TGTGCCAGCAGCTTTAGCGGGGCGGGGGACGAGCAGTACTTC,CASSFSGAGDEQYF,TRBV7-2,TRBJ2-7,TRBD2
TGTGCCTGGAGTGCCATGCAGGCGACAGTGAACACTGAAGCTTTCTTT,CAWSAMQATVNTEAFF,TRBV30,TRBJ1-1,NA
TGTGCCAGCAGCCACCACAACAGAAATGAGCAGTTCTTC,CASSHHNRNEQFF,TRBV7-9,TRBJ2-1,NA
TGCGCCAGCAGCCCCCTAGGGGCGAGCACAGATACGCAGTATTTT,CASSPLGASTDTQYF,TRBV5-1,TRBJ2-3,NA
TGCGCCAGCAGCGACAGGGAAACGGAGACCCAGTACTTC,CASSDRETETQYF,TRBV4-1,TRBJ2-5,TRBD1
TGTGCCAGCAGCCGAGGAAGCATGGAGACCCAGTACTTC,CASSRGSMETQYF,TRBV16,TRBJ2-5,NA
TGTGCCAGCAGCGCCGGGACTAGCGGGAGCAATGAGCAGTTCTTC,CASSAGTSGSNEQFF,TRBV9,TRBJ2-1,TRBD2
TGTGCCAGCAGTGACTTCAGGGGTAATTACGTGAACGAGCAGTACTTC,CASSDFRGNYVNEQYF,TRBV6-1,TRBJ2-7,NA
TGCAGCGTTGCCCCTAGCACAGATACGCAGTATTTT,CSVAPSTDTQYF,TRBV29-1,TRBJ2-3,NA
TGCGCCAGCAGCGATAGCGGGAGTCGCTACGAGCAGTACTTC,CASSDSGSRYEQYF,TRBV5-1,TRBJ2-7,TRBD2
TGCGCCAGCAGCCAATCGGTGGTCGCCCTAAACACCGGGGAGCTGTTTTTT,CASSQSVVALNTGELFF,TRBV4-3,TRBJ2-2,NA
TGTGCCAGCAGCTTGGAGACGCGACTAGCGGGAGGAACCGACAATGAGCAGTTCTTC,CASSLETRLAGGTDNEQFF,TRBV5-4,TRBJ2-1,TRBD2
TGTGCCAGTAGTACGTTCTCGGAGTCGAACACTGAAGCTTTCTTT,CASSTFSESNTEAFF,TRBV19,TRBJ1-1,NA
TGCAGTAGTATTATTGGGGGGACTGAAGCTTTCTTT,CSSIIGGTEAFF,TRBV29-1,TRBJ1-1,NA
TGTGCCAGTAGTATAGTAGACAGCGCTAACTATGGCTACACCTTC,CASSIVDSANYGYTF,TRBV19,TRBJ1-2,NA
TGCAGCGTTGAAAGGAATGGAGGGGACACTGAAGCTTTCTTT,CSVERNGGDTEAFF,TRBV29-1,TRBJ1-1,NA
TGTGCCTGTTTTACAGGGACGATGAACACTGAAGCTTTCTTT,CACFTGTMNTEAFF,TRBV30,TRBJ1-1,NA
TGTGCCAGCGCAACCCCGGGACAGAGGATTGAAGCTTTCTTT,CASATPGQRIEAFF,TRBV6-1,TRBJ1-1,TRBD1
TGCAGCGTCACAGGGGGCGATGGAAACACCATATATTTT,CSVTGGDGNTIYF,TRBV29-1,TRBJ1-3,TRBD1
TGTGCCAGCTCACCACTCCACCTGCCGCGCGGTCTCCAAGAGACCCAGTACTTC,CASSPLHLPRGLQETQYF,TRBV18,TRBJ2-5,NA
TGTGCCAGCAGCCAAGGGGGGGAGTTTCCCGAGCAGTACTTC,CASSQGGEFPEQYF,TRBV4-2,TRBJ2-7,NA
TGTGCCAGCAGCTCGGCGGAGGGGGCGGAATATGGCTACACCTTC,CASSSAEGAEYGYTF,TRBV25-1,TRBJ1-2,TRBD1